A selection of T cell receptor beta chains follows, all from one sample in a study of blood T cell repertoires in COVID-19. Produced via immunoSEQ multiplex PCR; TCRdb's table is partial and in-frame only. The repertoire holds about 240,000 clones, with about four fifths as singletons. Sequencing was performed on peripheral blood. The receptors shown here come from a woman aged 80 or over with acute or convalescent COVID-19. Each CDR3 is given with its conserved first and last residue. D genes are given only for firm matches. Rows give clone size only sometimes, using once, few, many, or a class for an expanded clone.

v_gene	j_gene	abundance	d_gene	CDR3aa	CDR3nt
TRBV14	TRBJ1-2	.	TRBD1	CASSRDRGGYTF	TGTGCCAGCAGCCGGGACAGGGGTGGCTACACCTTC
TRBV18	TRBJ1-2	.	TRBD1	CASSQDRVYGYGYTF	TGTGCCAGCTCACAGGACAGGGTTTATGGCTATGGCTACACCTTC
TRBV5-3	TRBJ2-7	.	.	CARSLDDRRDASGRQYF	TGTGCCAGAAGCTTGGACGACAGGCGTGATGCGTCCGGCCGGCAGTACTTC
TRBV3-1/TRBV3-2	TRBJ2-3	.	TRBD2	CASSQDLRAGGTDTQYF	TGTGCCAGCAGCCAAGATCTGCGAGCGGGGGGCACAGATACGCAGTATTTT
TRBV28	TRBJ2-7	.	TRBD1	CASSLGRVGQGAYEQYF	TGTGCCAGCAGTTTAGGGCGTGTGGGGCAGGGGGCCTACGAGCAGTACTTC
TRBV18	TRBJ1-5	.	.	CASSPPGRVGQPQHF	TGTGCCAGCTCACCACCGGGCAGGGTAGGTCAGCCCCAGCATTTT
TRBV5-6	TRBJ1-3	.	TRBD1	CASSLVEGGNTIYF	TGTGCCAGCAGCTTGGTTGAAGGGGGCAACACCATATATTTT
TRBV5-4	TRBJ2-7	few	TRBD1	CASSPGTGGYEQYF	TGTGCCAGCAGTCCCGGGACAGGGGGCTACGAGCAGTACTTC
TRBV2	TRBJ1-4	.	TRBD1	CASSSYRQGLGEKLFF	TGTGCCAGCAGTTCCTATCGACAGGGTCTAGGGGAAAAACTGTTTTTT
TRBV19	TRBJ2-7	.	TRBD2	CASSTNGGVSYEQYF	TGTGCCAGTAGTACCAACGGGGGGGTTTCGTACGAGCAGTACTTC
TRBV7-9	TRBJ1-5	.	.	CASSLDLVPPQHF	TGTGCCAGCAGCTTAGACTTGGTCCCGCCCCAGCATTTT
TRBV6-1	TRBJ1-1	.	.	CASSEAPGAFF	TGTGCCAGCAGTGAAGCCCCGGGGGCTTTCTTT
TRBV5-5	TRBJ1-1	once	TRBD1	CASSRDRGNTEAFF	TGTGCCAGCAGCCGGGACAGAGGGAACACTGAAGCTTTCTTT
TRBV11-2	TRBJ2-3	.	TRBD2	CASSLAGGVPKHTDTQYF	TGTGCCAGCAGCTTAGCGGGGGGGGTCCCCAAGCACACAGATACGCAGTATTTT
TRBV18	TRBJ2-2	.	.	CASSPRDGELFF	TGTGCCAGCTCACCCCGGGACGGGGAGCTGTTTTTT
TRBV29-1	TRBJ2-3	.	TRBD2	CSVGASGGITDTQYF	TGCAGCGTTGGTGCTAGCGGGGGAATCACAGATACGCAGTATTTT
TRBV4-1	TRBJ2-7	.	TRBD1	CASSQERTLTGTGASYEQYF	TGCGCCAGCAGCCAAGAGCGGACCCTAACCGGGACAGGGGCATCCTACGAGCAGTACTTC
TRBV5-8	TRBJ1-4	.	TRBD1	CASSFRGLNEKLFF	TGTGCCAGCAGCTTCAGGGGGCTTAATGAAAAACTGTTTTTT
TRBV4-1	TRBJ2-1	.	.	CASSQLPGSYNEQFF	TGCGCCAGCAGCCAACTCCCGGGTTCCTACAATGAGCAGTTCTTC
TRBV11-2	TRBJ2-1	.	TRBD2	CASSNGLAYEQFF	TGTGCCAGCAGTAACGGACTAGCGTATGAGCAGTTCTTC
TRBV10-3	TRBJ2-5	few	.	CAISPGTSNYQETQYF	TGTGCCATTTCACCCGGGACATCGAATTACCAAGAGACCCAGTACTTC
TRBV10-3	TRBJ1-5	once	.	CAIIGRESEAPSNQPQHF	TGTGCCATCATAGGTAGGGAGTCCGAAGCGCCTAGCAATCAGCCCCAGCATTTT
TRBV6-2/TRBV6-3	TRBJ1-5	.	.	CASSPISGGSNQPQHF	TGTGCCAGCAGCCCCATCTCGGGAGGGTCCAATCAGCCCCAGCATTTT
TRBV6-5	TRBJ1-5	once	.	CASTQGSNQPQHF	TGTGCCAGCACCCAGGGAAGCAATCAGCCCCAGCATTTT
TRBV5-6	TRBJ1-5	.	.	CASSLGATEHF	TGTGCCAGCAGCTTGGGAGCGACCGAACATTTT
TRBV7-2	TRBJ2-5	.	.	CASSLEGINEYPQETQYF	TGTGCCAGCAGCTTAGAGGGGATTAATGAGTATCCACAAGAGACCCAGTACTTC
TRBV10-3	TRBJ2-3	once	.	CAISRSGEDTQYF	TGTGCCATCAGTAGGTCAGGGGAAGATACGCAGTATTTT
TRBV5-1	TRBJ1-2	.	.	CASSSQGYGYTF	TGCGCCAGCAGCTCCCAGGGGTATGGCTACACCTTC
TRBV3-1/TRBV3-2	TRBJ1-4	few	.	CASSQDDEKLFF	TGTGCCAGCAGCCAAGACGATGAAAAACTGTTTTTT
TRBV2	TRBJ2-5	.	TRBD2	CASSEGASGGAETQYF	TGTGCCAGCAGCGAAGGAGCTAGCGGGGGGGCGGAGACCCAGTACTTC
TRBV15	TRBJ1-1	.	.	CATSRSQGMNTEAFF	TGTGCCACCAGCAGATCCCAGGGGATGAACACTGAAGCTTTCTTT
TRBV6-1	TRBJ1-5	few	TRBD1	CASSEDRGQPQHF	TGTGCCAGCAGTGAGGACAGGGGGCAGCCCCAGCATTTT
TRBV27	TRBJ2-2	.	.	CASSKWTANTGELFF	TGTGCCAGCAGTAAATGGACAGCTAACACCGGGGAGCTGTTTTTT
TRBV7-9	TRBJ1-1	.	.	CASSFRPPQAFF	TGTGCCAGCAGCTTTCGTCCCCCCCAAGCTTTCTTT
TRBV27	TRBJ2-3	.	.	CASSQWGGSDTQYF	TGTGCCAGCAGTCAGTGGGGGGGCTCAGATACGCAGTATTTT
TRBV9	TRBJ2-7	.	.	CASSPSGGSYEQYF	TGTGCCAGCAGCCCGTCTGGAGGCTCCTACGAGCAGTACTTC
TRBV11-2	TRBJ2-2	.	.	CASSLDPAGPATGELFF	TGTGCCAGCAGCTTAGATCCGGCGGGGCCAGCCACCGGGGAGCTGTTTTTT
TRBV6-5	TRBJ2-7	.	TRBD2	CASMGTSGGYEQYF	TGTGCCAGCATGGGGACTAGCGGGGGCTACGAGCAGTACTTC
TRBV18	TRBJ1-5	.	TRBD1	CASSPGTGNQPQHF	TGTGCCAGCTCACCCGGGACAGGGAATCAGCCCCAGCATTTT
TRBV10-3	TRBJ1-6	.	TRBD1	CAISVGQGVNSPLHF	TGTGCCATCAGTGTGGGACAGGGAGTTAATTCACCCCTCCACTTT
TRBV29-1	TRBJ2-1	.	TRBD2	CSVGRGRGGENEQFF	TGCAGCGTTGGACGAGGGCGCGGGGGGGAGAATGAGCAGTTCTTC
TRBV5-5	TRBJ1-2	.	TRBD1	CASSLQGGAYGYTF	TGTGCCAGCAGCTTACAGGGGGGGGCCTATGGCTACACCTTC